This T cell receptor (beta chain) was sequenced in a study of monozygotic twins with inflammatory bowel disease. General study findings and limits: Inverse Simpson values showed less TCRbeta diversity in IBD patients than in their healthy co-twins.

Per-sample cDNA came from eight separate reactions. Each CDR3 protein gets one entry in TCRdb, which reprocessed the 5' RACE reads and gives no DNA. The table lists a few hundred thousand distinct CDR3 sequences. Points on this clonotype: The antigen is undetermined.

Unsorted whole blood yielded the total RNA, with T cells left unselected. The receptor was derived from a human donor with ulcerative colitis or Crohn's disease, or a healthy co-twin of an affected twin (not recorded which). The sample was blood.

CDR3 loop: CASSRTFETQYF. This rearrangement joins TRBV28 to TRBJ2-5. Per the germline V gene, CDR1 is MDHEN and CDR2 is SYDVKM. The CDR3 extends over 12 amino acids.